The TCR beta chain under discussion was sequenced for a study of OX40 agonist ivuxolimab in advanced cancers. Across the whole study: Intravenous ivuxolimab was administered to patients every 2 weeks at 0.01 to 10 mg/kg.

The table came from immunoSEQ multiplex PCR; TCRdb's copy has only in-frame clones and leaves some out. In the table there are roughly 19,000 clones, about four fifths of which are singletons. CDR3 length equals 15 residues. The V gene end was trimmed by 6 bases and the J gene end by 3 bases; junction bases not matched to a gene: 9. The germline CDR1 and CDR2 sequences are LGHNA and YSLEER. This clonotype was obtained from an adult with an advanced solid tumor such as melanoma, head and neck, liver or kidney cancer. The chain carries TRBV4-3 and TRBJ2-5; 8 nucleotides match TRBD2. The sample in question was CD4+ or CD8+ T cells sorted from blood, obtained in a trial of the OX40 agonist ivuxolimab. CDR3 sequence: CASSPVLREEETQYF. CDR3 nucleotide sequence: TGCGCCAGCAGTCCTGTCCTGCGGGAGGAAGAGACCCAGTACTTC.